These 31 T cell receptor beta chains were sequenced from one sample in a study of regulatory T cells in long-lasting Graves disease. In building TCR beta libraries, iRepertoire HTBI primers were used together with Arm-PCR of CDR3 regions. TCRdb re-called the multiplex PCR reads with MiXCR, one entry per CDR3 protein. The table lists roughly 320,000 distinct CDR3 sequences, 15% to 20% of them singletons. Noted time point: newly diagnosed GD, antithyroid drugs for less than 3 months. The TCR library used RNA extracted from PBMCs. The data were also submitted as part of a second study, on T cells in Graves' hyperthyroidism and ophthalmopathy.

The source was peripheral blood mononuclear cells (PBMCs), collected at new diagnosis, from a patient treated with antithyroid drugs. These receptors came from a middle-aged man with Graves disease.

This clonotype was observed once. The chain couples TRBV19 to TRBJ1-5; D possibly corresponds to TRBD1 (5 bases). Germline V CDR1 and CDR2: LNHDA, SQIVND (reference sequence). The CDR3 consists of 17 residues. V was shortened by 4 bases and J by 4 bases, with 20 bases between the two germline ends. DNA of the CDR3: TGTGCCAGTAGTACCCGCGTGGGGCCGCGGGAAAATCAGCCCCAGCATTTT. This encodes CASSTRVGPRENQPQHF.

The table lists this clonotype with a few counts. V is TRBV12-3 or TRBV12-4 and J is TRBJ2-5; unclear D gene. The J call could be wrong; TRBJ2-1 is a better fit for the DNA end. CDR3 length: 13 residues. The CDR3 DNA follows: TGTGCCAGCAGTTTTGGTCAGTACAATGAGCAGTTCTTC. Translating it yields CASSFGQYNEQFF.

This clonotype was found many times. This chain links TRBV7-2 with TRBJ2-3; D uncertain. The CDR3 consists of 13 residues. V dropped 4 bases and J dropped 3 bases, with 8 bases sitting between them. The germline gives CDR1 SGHTA, CDR2 FQGNSA. The CDR3 DNA reads as TGTGCCAGCAGCTCAGTCAGAACAGATACGCAGTATTTT. Its translation: CASSSVRTDTQYF.

This clonotype was observed a few times. The V gene is TRBV27, the J gene TRBJ2-7; TRBD1 aligns across 11 bases. Germline V gene sequence: CDR1 MNHEY, CDR2 SMNVEV (reference sequence). The CDR3 contains 13 residues. V lost 7 bases to trimming and J lost 3 bases; unmatched junction nucleotides: 2. The CDR3 reads CASKGQGGYEQYF. In DNA, the CDR3 is TGTGCCAGCAAGGGACAGGGGGGCTACGAGCAGTACTTC.

A few counts support this clonotype. This sequence joins TRBV5-1 and TRBJ2-5, with D perhaps TRBD2 (5 bases). This CDR3 has 16 residues. V lost 0 bases and J 4 bases, leaving 16 bases between the germline ends. Germline V gene data show CDR1 as SGHRS and CDR2 as YFSETQ. The CDR3 sequence is CASSLAGGPAVETQYF. CDR3 coding DNA: TGCGCCAGCAGCTTGGCCGGAGGACCAGCGGTAGAGACCCAGTACTTC. Using reference TRBV5-1 and TRBJ2-5 for the parts outside the CDR3, the full variable domain is KAGVTQTPRYLIKTRGQQVTLSCSPISGHRSVSWYQQTPGQGLQFLFEYFSETQRNKGNFPGRFSGRQFSNSRSEMNVSTLELGDSALYLCASSLAGGPAVETQYFGPGTRLLVL.

The CDR3 DNA reads TGTGCCAGCAGTTTAGGGAGGAAAAACATTCAGTACTTC. Protein product: CASSLGRKNIQYF. The chain joins TRBV12-3 or TRBV12-4 to TRBJ2-4, with a possible D match to TRBD2 (5 bases). V lost 1 base to trimming and J lost 4 bases, with 5 bases between them. The CDR3 is 13 residues long.

This clonotype was counted at least ten times. The rearrangement links TRBV2 to TRBJ1-1; a weak D match, TRBD1 (6 bases). V shed 6 bases and J shed 8 bases, with 10 bases lying between them. Germline assignment: CDR1 SNHLY and CDR2 FYNNEI. The CDR3 runs 11 residues. The DNA of the CDR3 is TGTGCCAGCAGCTTCGACAGGGAAGCTTTCTTT. It codes for CASSFDREAFF.

The rearrangement uses TRBV6-1 and TRBJ2-7, with D maybe TRBD1 (6 bases). CDR3 size: 14 residues. The V gene lost 6 bases and the J gene lost 1 base, with 13 bases spanning the gap. Per germline, CDR1 MNHNS and CDR2 SASEGT. CDR3 in DNA: TGTGCCAGCAGCTGGCCGGGACAATCCTACGAGCAGTACTTC. Amino acid sequence: CASSWPGQSYEQYF.

The chain is built from TRBV10-3 and TRBJ2-3; 12 nucleotides line up with TRBD2. CDR3 length: 16 residues. The junction had 2 bases not matched to a gene; V was cut back by 1 base and J by 3 bases. Germline CDR1 is ENHRY and CDR2 is SYGVKD. The CDR3 loop reads CAISELLAGGTDTQYF. CDR3 sequence (DNA): TGTGCCATCAGTGAGTTACTAGCGGGGGGAACAGATACGCAGTATTTT.

This clonotype was seen at least ten times. The chain has TRBV30 and TRBJ1-1, with D perhaps TRBD1 (6 bases). V was shortened by 0 bases and J by 2 bases, with 13 bases between the two germline ends. Germline V lookup: CDR1 GTSNPN, CDR2 SVGIG (reference sequence). CDR3 size: 15 residues. CDR3 DNA sequence: TGTGCCTGGAGTGTGGGGACAAGGGCAAACACTGAAGCTTTCTTT. It is translated as CAWSVGTRANTEAFF.

In its sample, this clonotype was seen many times. The rearrangement links TRBV6-2 or TRBV6-3 to TRBJ1-1; unclear D gene. CDR1 is MNHEY, CDR2 SVGEGT, per germline. Trimming left V 2 bases short and J 1 base short, with 11 bases between. This CDR3 has 15 residues. This chain's CDR3 is CASSYTGRENTEAFF. In nucleotides, the CDR3 is TGTGCCAGCAGTTACACGGGGAGGGAGAACACTGAAGCTTTCTTT.

The sample holds many counts of this clonotype. The V and J genes are TRBV6-2 or TRBV6-3 and TRBJ2-7; 11 bases are a match to TRBD1. CDR3 length: 14 residues. Germline V CDR1 and CDR2: MNHEY, SVGEGT. Trimming removed 7 bases from V and 7 bases from J; junction bases left unmatched: 9. The CDR3 here is CASTPGQGAGEQYF. The CDR3 coding sequence is TGTGCCAGCACCCCCGGACAGGGGGCGGGTGAGCAGTACTTC.

The chain combines TRBV4-3 with TRBJ1-4; D ambiguous. The CDR3 has 16 residues. From germline, CDR1 is LGHNA and CDR2 YSLEER. V lost 0 bases to trimming and J lost 5 bases, with 13 bases between them. CDR3 coding DNA: TGCGCCAGCAGCCAAGATGGCGGCCCTGGGAATGAAAAACTGTTTTTT. It is translated as CASSQDGGPGNEKLFF.

This clonotype was observed many times. The J gene is TRBJ2-7, the V gene TRBV20-1; D remains unclear. From germline, CDR1 is DFQATT and CDR2 SNEGSKA (reference sequence). V was cut by 0 bases and J by 6 bases, with 6 bases left in between. The CDR3 runs 11 residues. The CDR3 DNA reads TGCAGTGCTAGAGAGGATGGCGAGCAGTACTTC. This sequence encodes CSAREDGEQYF.

The V call is TRBV30, the J call TRBJ1-5, with D maybe TRBD1 (5 bases). There are 13 residues in the CDR3. CDR1 and CDR2 from the germline V gene are GTSNPN and SVGIG (reference sequence). Deletions cut 4 bases from V and 4 bases from J, with 11 bases between. The CDR3 region is CAWTLKGNQPQHF. DNA of the CDR3: TGTGCCTGGACCCTAAAGGGGAATCAGCCCCAGCATTTT.

This chain uses TRBV9 with TRBJ2-1; 7 bases match TRBD2. V lost 3 bases to trimming and J lost 0 bases; unmatched junction nucleotides: 6. The germline CDR1 and CDR2 sequences are SGDLS and YYNGEE. There are 16 residues in the CDR3. The CDR3: CASSDPAGSSYNEQFF. The CDR3, as DNA: TGTGCCAGCAGCGACCCAGCGGGGTCCTCCTACAATGAGCAGTTCTTC.

This rearrangement joins TRBV10-2 to TRBJ2-5; perhaps TRBD1 as D (6 bases). This CDR3 comprises 14 residues. CDR1 and CDR2 (germline): WSHSY, SAAADI. V gave up 1 base and J gave up 5 bases, with 11 bases separating them. Here the CDR3 reads CASSELGARETQYF. CDR3 in DNA: TGCGCCAGCAGTGAGTTGGGGGCCCGCGAGACCCAGTACTTC.

The rearrangement uses TRBV18 and TRBJ2-2; 7 bases match TRBD1. Per the germline V gene, CDR1 is KGHSH and CDR2 is LQKENI. CDR3 size: 16 residues. Trimming removed 3 bases from V and 2 bases from J; junction bases left unmatched: 6. The CDR3 loop is CASSPFRDSNTGELFF. In DNA, the CDR3 is TGTGCCAGCTCACCGTTCCGGGACAGTAACACCGGGGAGCTGTTTTTT.

The table lists this clonotype with many counts. The chain carries TRBV5-1 and TRBJ2-1; 8 bases are a match to TRBD2. The CDR3 has 16 residues. V dropped 0 bases and J dropped 4; count of bases not matched to a gene: 6. Germline V gene data show CDR1 as SGHRS and CDR2 as YFSETQ. DNA of the CDR3: TGCGCCAGCAGCTTGGAGACGGGGGGGCGATACAATGAGCAGTTCTTC. Translating gives CASSLETGGRYNEQFF. Using reference TRBV5-1 and TRBJ2-1 for the parts outside the CDR3, the full variable domain is KAGVTQTPRYLIKTRGQQVTLSCSPISGHRSVSWYQQTPGQGLQFLFEYFSETQRNKGNFPGRFSGRQFSNSRSEMNVSTLELGDSALYLCASSLETGGRYNEQFFGPGTRLTVL.

This chain connects TRBV5-1 to TRBJ1-1, with D possibly matching TRBD1 (5 bases). From germline, CDR1 is SGHRS and CDR2 YFSETQ. The CDR3 contains 16 residues. The V end was cut by 4 bases, the J end by 0 bases, with 16 bases between. The CDR3 reads CASSPGDGVMNTEAFF. The CDR3 bases are TGCGCCAGCAGCCCGGGGGACGGCGTGATGAACACTGAAGCTTTCTTT.

This clonotype was seen at least ten times. The V and J genes are TRBV30 and TRBJ1-1; perhaps TRBD1 as D (5 bases). V gave up 5 bases and J gave up 4 bases, with 11 bases separating them. The CDR3 consists of 12 residues. Germline V gene lookup returns CDR1 GTSNPN and CDR2 SVGIG (reference sequence). The CDR3 here is CAWGKGATEAFF. DNA of the CDR3: TGTGCCTGGGGTAAAGGGGCCACTGAAGCTTTCTTT.

J is TRBJ1-6 and V is TRBV7-9, with a tentative D call TRBD1 (5 bases). CDR1 is SEHNR, CDR2 FQNEAQ, per germline (reference sequence). The V gene lost 1 base and the J gene lost 3 bases, with 10 bases spanning the gap. The CDR3 totals 16 residues. For the CDR3, the DNA is TGTGCCAGCAGCTTAGGGCAGGGATTCTATAATTCACCCCTCCACTTT. Translated, it gives CASSLGQGFYNSPLHF.

This clonotype showed up just a few times. V gene TRBV5-1 combines with J gene TRBJ2-5; D not resolved. V shed 1 base and J shed 2 bases, with 12 bases lying between them. CDR3 length equals 15 residues. Germline V gene lookup returns CDR1 SGHRS and CDR2 YFSETQ. CDR3 loop: CASSLQAPEQETQYF. The CDR3 DNA is TGCGCCAGCAGCTTGCAAGCGCCTGAACAAGAGACCCAGTACTTC.

The rearrangement joins TRBV28 to TRBJ2-7, with D maybe TRBD1 (7 bases). The CDR3 runs 12 residues. The V end was cut by 8 bases, the J end by 6 bases, with 14 bases between. Germline V gene data show CDR1 as MDHEN and CDR2 as SYDVKM. The CDR3 loop reads CASVIQGGEQYF. CDR3 in DNA: TGTGCCAGCGTGATTCAGGGGGGCGAGCAGTACTTC.

This clonotype was picked up many times. The rearrangement joins TRBV30 to TRBJ1-1; TRBD1 is a possible D gene (6 bases). The CDR3 has 11 residues. Trimming left V 3 bases short and J 7 bases short, with 9 bases between. Germline CDR1 reads GTSNPN; CDR2 reads SVGIG (reference sequence). The CDR3 DNA reads TGTGCCTGGAGCGCGGACAGTGAAGCTTTCTTT. Translation: CAWSADSEAFF. The complete variable domain, with remaining parts taken from reference TRBV30 and TRBJ1-1, reads SQTIHQWPATLVQPVGSPLSLECTVEGTSNPNLYWYRQAAGRGLQLLFYSVGIGQISSEVPQNLSASRPQDRQFILSSKKLLLSDSGFYLCAWSADSEAFFGQGTRLTVV.

This clonotype occurred many times. The chain employs TRBV20-1 and TRBJ2-7, with unresolved D. Trimming removed 1 base at V and 4 bases at J, with 8 bases between. There are 12 residues in the CDR3. Germline V CDR1 and CDR2: DFQATT, SNEGSKA (reference sequence). CDR3 residues: CSARAPGYEQYF. The DNA of the CDR3 is TGCAGTGCTAGAGCACCAGGATACGAGCAGTACTTC.

The sample holds many counts of this clonotype. The rearrangement uses TRBV12-3 or TRBV12-4 and TRBJ2-1; D remains unclear. The CDR3 covers 13 residues. V lost 5 bases and J 2 bases, leaving 7 bases between the germline ends. The CDR3 sequence: CASSPSPYNEQFF. The DNA for the CDR3 is TGTGCCAGCAGTCCCTCCCCCTACAATGAGCAGTTCTTC.

This clonotype appeared a few times. This sequence joins TRBV5-6 and TRBJ2-5, with D perhaps TRBD2 (5 bases). Looked up from germline, CDR1 is SGHDT and CDR2 is YYEEEE. The CDR3 totals 17 residues. The V end lost 0 bases, the J end lost 1 base, and 16 bases lay between the germline ends. Here the CDR3 reads CASSLADDGLLQETQYF. The CDR3 nucleotides are TGTGCCAGCAGCTTGGCCGACGACGGACTTCTCCAAGAGACCCAGTACTTC.

This chain connects TRBV4-2 to TRBJ2-3; 8 nucleotides match TRBD2. The CDR3 spans 16 residues. From germline, CDR1 is LGHNA and CDR2 YNFKEQ. J lost 6 bases, V lost 0 bases, and 8 bases had no gene match. The CDR3 protein is CASSQEKAGGWDTQYF. The CDR3 DNA sequence: TGTGCCAGCAGCCAAGAGAAGGCGGGGGGCTGGGATACGCAGTATTTT.

The gene calls are TRBV7-2 and TRBJ2-1; D might be TRBD2 (6 bases). Trimming removed 0 bases at V and 9 bases at J, with 21 bases between. The CDR3 loop spans 17 amino acids. In germline, CDR1 is SGHTA, CDR2 FQGNSA. The chain's CDR3 is CASSLAPAASARGEQFF. The DNA of the CDR3 is TGTGCCAGCAGCTTAGCTCCCGCGGCTAGCGCTAGGGGTGAGCAGTTCTTC. Looking up the rest from reference TRBV7-2 and TRBJ2-1 gives the full variable domain: GAGVSQSPSNKVTEKGKDVELRCDPISGHTALYWYRQSLGQGLEFLIYFQGNSAPDKSGLPSDRFSAERTGGSVSTLTIQRTQQEDSAVYLCASSLAPAASARGEQFFGPGTRLTVL.

This clonotype was counted many times. This sequence joins TRBV30 and TRBJ2-3, with 10 bases lining up with TRBD1. There are 14 residues in the CDR3. Germline trimming cut 3 bases from V and 3 bases from J; bases unmatched to any gene: 3. CDR1 is GTSNPN, CDR2 SVGIG, per germline (reference sequence). The CDR3 is CAWSRDRGTDTQYF. The CDR3 DNA reads as TGTGCCTGGAGCCGGGACAGGGGTACAGATACGCAGTATTTT.